This record looks at one T cell receptor beta chain sequence and its context. Antigen unknown. V shed 5 bases and J shed 6 bases, with 23 bases lying between them. Per germline, CDR1 SNHLY and CDR2 FYNNEI. This CDR3 has 17 amino acids. The data originate from a study of CD8 T cell repertoires and HIV-1 epitope variants. Method: immunoSEQ multiplex PCR; TCRdb's copy keeps in-frame clones and lacks some. The sample has around 5,000 clones, around 71% seen once. Sequenced: cultured CD8+ T cells derived from PBMCs. The sequence derives from a male donor with HIV. V usage is TRBV2 and J usage is TRBJ2-1; perhaps TRBD2 as D (7 bases). CDR3 DNA sequence: TGTGCCAGCAGTCCGCTTAGCGGAGGGGGGGCGTTCAATGAGCAGTTCTTC. It translates to CASSPLSGGGAFNEQFF. Complete variable domain (other parts from reference TRBV2 and TRBJ2-1): EPEVTQTPSHQVTQMGQEVILRCVPISNHLYFYWYRQILGQKVEFLVSFYNNEISEKSEIFDDQFSVERPDGSNFTLKIRSTKLEDSAMYFCASSPLSGGGAFNEQFFGPGTRLTVL.